This record concerns one T cell receptor beta chain sequence. Its specificity is unknown. V lost 3 bases and J 4 bases, leaving 3 bases between the germline ends. The CDR3 sequence is 11 residues long. CDR1 is MNHEY and CDR2 is SMNVEV in the germline V gene (reference sequence). The data are from a study of OX40 agonist ivuxolimab in advanced cancers. Study-level background: Ivuxolimab, an antibody acting as an agonist of OX40 (CD134), was used to treat patients. Study-wide results and limits: Relatively little clonal expansion, among the lowest observed, appeared in partial responders at 0.1-3.0 mg/kg.

Here immunoSEQ multiplex PCR was the method, and the copy in TCRdb shows in-frame clones only, minus some. The data hold about 40,000 clones, with around 88% observed a single time. This receptor was obtained from an adult with an advanced solid tumor such as melanoma, head and neck, liver or kidney cancer. The chain uses TRBV27 and TRBJ2-5; D unresolved. The material sequenced was CD4+ or CD8+ T cells sorted from blood, taken in a trial of the OX40 agonist ivuxolimab. The DNA for the CDR3 is TGTGCCAGCAGTTTGAGAGAGACCCAGTACTTC. This translates into CASSLRETQYF.